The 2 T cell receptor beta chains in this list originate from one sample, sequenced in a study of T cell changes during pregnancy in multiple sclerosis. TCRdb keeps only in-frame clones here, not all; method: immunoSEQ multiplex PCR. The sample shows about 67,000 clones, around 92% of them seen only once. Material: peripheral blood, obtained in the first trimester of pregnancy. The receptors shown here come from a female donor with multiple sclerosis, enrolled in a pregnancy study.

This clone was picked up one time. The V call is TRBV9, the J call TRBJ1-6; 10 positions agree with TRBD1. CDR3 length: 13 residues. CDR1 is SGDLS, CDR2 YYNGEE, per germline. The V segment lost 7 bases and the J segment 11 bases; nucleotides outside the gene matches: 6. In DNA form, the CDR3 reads TGTGCCAGCCCAGAGGACAGGGGGGCACCCCTCCACTTT. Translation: CASPEDRGAPLHF.

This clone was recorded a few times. DNA of the CDR3: TGTGCCATCAGTGAGTCCGACTTCTATAGCAATCAGCCCCAGCATTTT. This translates into CAISESDFYSNQPQHF. This chain connects TRBV10-3 to TRBJ1-5; D is unresolved. Trimming took 0 bases from V and 0 from J, leaving 9 bases between them. CDR3 length equals 16 residues. Germline CDR1 and CDR2: ENHRY and SYGVKD.